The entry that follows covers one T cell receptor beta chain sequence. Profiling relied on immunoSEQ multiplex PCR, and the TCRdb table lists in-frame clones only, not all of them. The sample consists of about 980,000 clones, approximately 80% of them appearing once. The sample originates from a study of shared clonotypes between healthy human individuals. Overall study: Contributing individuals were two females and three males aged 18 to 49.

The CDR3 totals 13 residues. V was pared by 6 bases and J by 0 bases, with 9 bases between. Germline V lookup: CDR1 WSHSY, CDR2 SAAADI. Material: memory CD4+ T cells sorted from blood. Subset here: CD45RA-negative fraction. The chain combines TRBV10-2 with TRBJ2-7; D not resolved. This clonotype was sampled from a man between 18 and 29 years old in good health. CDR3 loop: CASSGESSYEQYF. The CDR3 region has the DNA TGCGCCAGCAGCGGAGAAAGCTCCTACGAGCAGTACTTC.